The rows below give T cell receptor beta chains drawn from one sample of a study of blood T cell repertoires in COVID-19. Using immunoSEQ multiplex PCR, the repertoire was profiled, and TCRdb retains in-frame clones only, with some absent. The sample gives approximately 100,000 clones, roughly 84% of which show up once; around a quarter is in the top ten. The sequencing input was peripheral blood. The source is a man in his sixties with acute or convalescent COVID-19. Each CDR3 is given with its conserved first and last residue. D genes are given only for firm matches. The size of a clone is reported for some rows only, either as once, few or many, or as a class for expanded clones.

abundance	v_gene	d_gene	j_gene	CDR3nt	CDR3aa
.	TRBV7-9	.	TRBJ1-3	TGTGCCAGCACCCAGGGATTTTCTGGAAACACCATATATTTT	CASTQGFSGNTIYF
.	TRBV18	TRBD1	TRBJ1-5	TGTGCCAGCTCGTCCGGGACAGGACTCCATCAGCCCCAGCATTTT	CASSSGTGLHQPQHF
.	TRBV5-4	.	TRBJ1-1	TGTGCCAGCAGCTCTCCCATAGAGGGGAACACTGAAGCTTTCTTT	CASSSPIEGNTEAFF
.	TRBV28	TRBD1	TRBJ1-1	TGTGCCAGCAGGTGGGACAGGAGGGACACTGAAGCTTTCTTT	CASRWDRRDTEAFF
.	TRBV28	.	TRBJ1-2	TGTGCCAGCAGTTTACGGGGAAACTATGGCTACACCTTC	CASSLRGNYGYTF
.	TRBV4-1	.	TRBJ1-2	TGCGCCAGCAGCCAAGGGAGTTACGGCTATGGCTACACCTTC	CASSQGSYGYGYTF
.	TRBV12-5	.	TRBJ1-2	TGTGCTAGTGGTTCCTCAGGGGAAGGTCACCTCTATGGCTACACCTTC	CASGSSGEGHLYGYTF
.	TRBV24-1	.	TRBJ1-2	TGTGCCACCAGTGAGGTGGGGGCTGGACGCGGCTACACCTTC	CATSEVGAGRGYTF
.	TRBV4-3	TRBD1	TRBJ1-1	TGCGCCAGCAGCGAGGGACAGGGGCGGCCGAACACTGAAGCTTTCTTT	CASSEGQGRPNTEAFF
once	TRBV27	TRBD1	TRBJ2-3	TGTGCCAGCAGGCAAGGACAGGGGGTGGGCACAGATACGCAGTATTTT	CASRQGQGVGTDTQYF
.	TRBV19	TRBD2	TRBJ2-5	TGTGCCAGTAGGACTACCGGGACTAGCTTCGAGACCCAGTACTTC	CASRTTGTSFETQYF
.	TRBV5-4	.	TRBJ1-4	TGTGCCAGCAGCTTGGCCGGGGGATCGGCTAATGAAAAACTGTTTTTT	CASSLAGGSANEKLFF
.	TRBV2	.	TRBJ2-1	TGTGCCAGCAGTGAAACCTGGAGTGAGCAGTTCTTC	CASSETWSEQFF
.	TRBV5-1	.	TRBJ2-3	TGCGCCAGCAGCTTCGGGACTTCAGCAGATACGCAGTATTTT	CASSFGTSADTQYF
.	TRBV5-1	.	TRBJ2-7	TGCGCCAGCAGCTTGTCACAGGGCCGCTCCTACGAGCAGTACTTC	CASSLSQGRSYEQYF
.	TRBV7-9	.	TRBJ1-6	TGTGCCAGCAGCCCAGGGCCGCTGATGAATTCACCCCTCCACTTT	CASSPGPLMNSPLHF
.	TRBV28	TRBD1	TRBJ2-7	TGTGCCAGCAGTCAACTGGACAGGGAATACGAGCAGTACTTC	CASSQLDREYEQYF
.	TRBV28	.	TRBJ1-6	TGTGCCAGCATCTCTGGTGGCGGCAATTCACCCCTCCACTTT	CASISGGGNSPLHF
.	TRBV9	.	TRBJ1-6	TGTGCCAGCAGCGTAGGAGGAGGGGCGGCTTCACCCCTCCACTTT	CASSVGGGAASPLHF
.	TRBV5-1	.	TRBJ1-4	TGCGCCAGCAGCGACCCGAGGGCGTCAGGTGAAAAACTGTTTTTT	CASSDPRASGEKLFF
.	TRBV7-9	.	TRBJ1-1	TGTGCCAGCAGCTTCCAGTTGGCTGAAGCTTTCTTT	CASSFQLAEAFF
once	TRBV5-8	TRBD2	TRBJ2-5	TGTGCCAGCAGCGATACTCGGACTAGCGGCCAAGAGACCCAGTACTTC	CASSDTRTSGQETQYF
.	TRBV7-9	TRBD2	TRBJ2-1	TGTGCCAGCAGCTTAGATGGCGGGAGGTTGGAAAATGAGCAGTTCTTC	CASSLDGGRLENEQFF
.	TRBV6-5	.	TRBJ2-2	TGTGCCAGCACTTACTCGAAGCGGAGGTCCGGGGAGCTGTTTTTT	CASTYSKRRSGELFF
.	TRBV5-4	.	TRBJ1-2	TGTGCCAGCAGCCTAATGTCGGGGGATTATGGCTACACCTTC	CASSLMSGDYGYTF
.	TRBV11-2	.	TRBJ2-2	TGTGCCAGCAGCTCCGGGTCCTGGCCGGGGGAGCTGTTTTTT	CASSSGSWPGELFF
.	TRBV5-6	TRBD1	TRBJ1-4	TGTGCCAGCAGCTTGGACAGGGGGGAGAGGGAAAAACTGTTTTTT	CASSLDRGEREKLFF
.	TRBV10-3	.	TRBJ1-5	TGTGCCATCAGTGATGGCAGGGATAGACAGCCCCAGCATTTT	CAISDGRDRQPQHF
.	TRBV27	TRBD1	TRBJ1-3	TGTGCCAGCAGTTCACCGGGACAGGGAAACACCATATATTTT	CASSSPGQGNTIYF
.	TRBV7-9	.	TRBJ2-3	TGTGCCAGCAGCTTTGTTGGGGGCGTTGACACAGATACGCAGTATTTT	CASSFVGGVDTDTQYF
.	TRBV28	.	TRBJ1-1	TGTGCCAGCAGTTTTTCACAGGGTGAAGCTTTCTTT	CASSFSQGEAFF
.	TRBV29-1	.	TRBJ2-1	TGCAGCGCCGACAGAACTAACAATGAGCAGTTCTTC	CSADRTNNEQFF
.	TRBV20-1	.	TRBJ2-1	TGCAGTGCTAGTTTTGGGCGATCCAAGCAGTTCTTC	CSASFGRSKQFF
.	TRBV30	TRBD1	TRBJ1-3	TGTGCCTGGAGTGTCGGGGACAGGAGAAACACCATATATTTT	CAWSVGDRRNTIYF